This TCR beta chain was sequenced for a study of OX40 agonist ivuxolimab in advanced cancers. This clone has only one observation. CDR1 and CDR2 (germline): LGHNA, YSLEER. The ends lost 0 bases at V and 0 bases at J; junction bases unmatched: 6. CDR3 length equals 18 residues. The data were produced by immunoSEQ multiplex PCR, yet TCRdb's version contains in-frame clones alone and is incomplete. Counted here are 50,000 to 70,000 clones, over 85% occurring once; the ten biggest clones make up under 20%. V and J are TRBV4-3 and TRBJ1-3, with TRBD1 identical over 9 bases. This sequence was found in an adult with an advanced solid tumor such as melanoma, head and neck, liver or kidney cancer. Source: CD4+ or CD8+ T cells sorted from blood, taken in a trial of the OX40 agonist ivuxolimab. The CDR3 DNA reads as TGCGCCAGCAGCCAAGATTTCCCACAGGGGGCCTCTGGAAACACCATATATTTT. As protein: CASSQDFPQGASGNTIYF.